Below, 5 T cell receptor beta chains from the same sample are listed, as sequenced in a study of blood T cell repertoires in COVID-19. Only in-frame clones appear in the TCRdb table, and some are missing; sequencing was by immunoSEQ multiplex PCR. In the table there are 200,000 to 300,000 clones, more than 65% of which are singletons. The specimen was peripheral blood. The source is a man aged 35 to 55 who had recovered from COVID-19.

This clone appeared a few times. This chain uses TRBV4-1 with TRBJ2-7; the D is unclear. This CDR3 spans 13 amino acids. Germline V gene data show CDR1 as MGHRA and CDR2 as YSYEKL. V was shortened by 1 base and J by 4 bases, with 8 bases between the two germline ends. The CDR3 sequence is CASSQVGDYEQYF. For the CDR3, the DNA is TGCGCCAGCAGCCAAGTAGGAGATTACGAGCAGTACTTC.

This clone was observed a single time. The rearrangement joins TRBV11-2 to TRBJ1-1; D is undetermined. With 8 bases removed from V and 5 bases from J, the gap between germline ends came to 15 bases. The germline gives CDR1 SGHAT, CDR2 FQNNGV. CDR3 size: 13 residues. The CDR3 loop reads CASGSSRGTEAFF. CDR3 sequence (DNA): TGTGCCAGCGGATCATCCCGAGGGACTGAAGCTTTCTTT. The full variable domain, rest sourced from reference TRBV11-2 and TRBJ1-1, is EAGVAQSPRYKIIEKRQSVAFWCNPISGHATLYWYQQILGQGPKLLIQFQNNGVVDDSQLPKDRFSAERLKGVDSTLKIQPAKLEDSAVYLCASGSSRGTEAFFGQGTRLTVV.

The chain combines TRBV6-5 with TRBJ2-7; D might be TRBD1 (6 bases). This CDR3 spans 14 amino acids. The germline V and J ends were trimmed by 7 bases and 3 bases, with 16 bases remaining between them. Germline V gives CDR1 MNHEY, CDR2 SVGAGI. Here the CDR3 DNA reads TGTGCCAGCAAGGGGGTCCCACCTATCTACGAGCAGTACTTC. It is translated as CASKGVPPIYEQYF.

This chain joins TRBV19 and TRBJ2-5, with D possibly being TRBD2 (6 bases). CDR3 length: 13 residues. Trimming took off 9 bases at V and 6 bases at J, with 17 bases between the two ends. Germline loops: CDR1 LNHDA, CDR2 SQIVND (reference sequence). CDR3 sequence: CASLNIRTKTQYF. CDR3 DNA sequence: TGTGCCAGCCTAAACATAAGGACTAAGACCCAGTACTTC.

In DNA form, the CDR3 reads TGCAGTGCTAGTTCGGTAGTCGGGTCCTACGAGCAGTACTTC. Residues: CSASSVVGSYEQYF. The chain joins TRBV20-1 to TRBJ2-7; D not certain. Trimming pared 3 bases from V and 1 base from J, leaving 13 bases between. The CDR3 is 14 amino acids. The germline V gene has CDR1 DFQATT and CDR2 SNEGSKA (reference sequence).